One sample yielded the 32 T cell receptor beta chains listed below, sequenced in a study of OX40 agonist ivuxolimab in advanced cancers. Assay: immunoSEQ multiplex PCR; the TCRdb copy retains only in-frame clones and omits some. The table includes approximately 48,000 clones, more than 75% detected once. The source material was CD4+ or CD8+ T cells sorted from blood, sampled in a trial of the OX40 agonist ivuxolimab. The receptors originated from an adult with an advanced solid tumor such as melanoma, head and neck, liver or kidney cancer.

By sample share, this clone is medium-sized. V gene TRBV7-9 combines with J gene TRBJ1-1; 9 nucleotides agree with TRBD1. This CDR3 comprises 14 residues. J gave up 4 bases and V 8 bases, and 8 bases lay outside the gene matches. The germline CDR1 and CDR2 sequences are SEHNR and FQNEAQ (reference sequence). The CDR3 sequence is CASGPGQGSTEAFF. Here the CDR3 DNA reads TGTGCCAGCGGGCCCGGACAGGGGAGCACTGAAGCTTTCTTT.

J is TRBJ2-7 and V is TRBV18; perhaps TRBD2 as D (6 bases). Germline-derived CDR1 and CDR2 are KGHSH and LQKENI. Trimming left V 8 bases short and J 7 bases short, with 15 bases between. This CDR3 is 12 amino acids long. The CDR3 DNA reads TGTGCCAGCCGTTCGGTGGCGGGGGAGCAGTACTTC. Its translation is CASRSVAGEQYF.

J is TRBJ2-7 and V is TRBV15; weak D call: TRBD1 (6 bases). Trimming removed 2 bases at V and 6 bases at J, with 14 bases between. Germline CDR1 reads LNHNV; CDR2 reads YYDKDF (reference sequence). The CDR3 loop spans 14 amino acids. CDR3 sequence (DNA): TGTGCCACCAGCAGACCAAGGGGGTTACGCGAGCAGTACTTC. Residues: CATSRPRGLREQYF.

The table lists this clone with a count of one. The V gene is TRBV5-1, the J gene TRBJ1-2; 7 nucleotides align to TRBD1. The V and J ends lost 4 bases and 8 bases, in that order; junction bases with no gene match: 14. The CDR3 loop spans 15 amino acids. Germline V gene data show CDR1 as SGHRS and CDR2 as YFSETQ. The CDR3 region is CASSPSTGRGLGYTF. CDR3 coding DNA: TGCGCCAGCAGCCCATCGACAGGGAGAGGCCTCGGCTACACCTTC.

The chain joins TRBV4-3 to TRBJ2-3; no clear D. Germline values: CDR1 LGHNA, CDR2 YSLEER. Trimming shortened V by 0 bases and J by 5 bases, and 15 bases separated the two germline ends. This CDR3 is built from 16 residues. CDR3 loop: CASSQDSTVPQDTQYF. CDR3 nucleotides: TGCGCCAGCAGCCAAGATTCTACGGTCCCACAAGATACGCAGTATTTT.

This clone came up a few times. The chain carries TRBV29-1 and TRBJ2-7, with no clear D. The V gene's germline CDR1 is SQVTM and CDR2 ANQGSEA. The CDR3 consists of 10 residues. V was shortened by 4 bases and J by 7 bases, with 8 bases between the two germline ends. CDR3 residues: CSVVQHEQYF. The CDR3 DNA reads TGCAGCGTTGTCCAACATGAGCAGTACTTC.

This clone counts as medium-sized. The genes are TRBV27 and TRBJ2-6; possibly TRBD1 for D (6 bases). Trimming left V 5 bases short and J 4 bases short, with 18 bases between. CDR3 length: 17 amino acids. The germline V gene encodes CDR1 MNHEY and CDR2 SMNVEV (reference sequence). DNA of the CDR3: TGTGCCAGCAGTGCGGGCAGGGGCGCAAGAGGGGCCAACGTCCTGACTTTC. This translates into CASSAGRGARGANVLTF.

The chain has TRBV7-3 and TRBJ1-2; TRBD1 aligns across 8 bases. The J segment lost 2 bases and the V segment lost 3 bases, leaving 5 bases of the junction unmatched. This CDR3 comprises 15 residues. Germline loops: CDR1 SGHTA, CDR2 FQGTGA. The CDR3, as DNA: TGTGCCAGCAGCTTCGGACAGGGAGGCAACTATGGCTACACCTTC. Translating it yields CASSFGQGGNYGYTF.

Of note for this clone: This same CDR3 is encoded by further DNA sequences in the sample. This rearrangement joins TRBV6-5 to TRBJ2-3; D not certain. Per the germline V gene, CDR1 is MNHEY and CDR2 is SVGAGI. The CDR3 spans 14 residues. V lost 0 bases and J 3 bases, leaving 7 bases between the germline ends. CDR3: CASSYSLGTDTQYF. CDR3 nucleotides: TGTGCCAGCAGTTACTCATTGGGGACAGATACGCAGTATTTT.

This clone was counted a single time. This chain connects TRBV15 to TRBJ2-5; 9 bases map to TRBD1. CDR1 is LNHNV, CDR2 YYDKDF, per germline (reference sequence). J gave up 5 bases and V 3 bases, and 4 bases lay outside the gene matches. The CDR3 runs 14 residues. The CDR3 here is CATSRTGGIETQYF. In DNA form, the CDR3 reads TGTGCCACCAGCAGGACAGGGGGGATCGAGACCCAGTACTTC.

The rearrangement joins TRBV5-8 to TRBJ2-1; maybe TRBD2 (6 bases). The V end lost 3 bases, the J end lost 9 bases, and 16 bases lay between the germline ends. Looked up from germline, CDR1 is SGHTS and CDR2 is YDEGEE. There are 14 residues in the CDR3. CDR3 in amino acids: CASSSGAGYGEQFF. CDR3 in DNA: TGTGCCAGCAGCTCTGGTGCGGGGTATGGTGAGCAGTTCTTC. The full variable domain, in which reference TRBV5-8 and TRBJ2-1 provide the parts outside the CDR3, is EAGVTQSPTHLIKTRGQQATLRCSPISGHTSVYWYQQALGLGLQFLLWYDEGEERNRGNFPPRFSGRQFPNYSSELNVNALELEDSALYLCASSSGAGYGEQFFGPGTRLTVL.

V is TRBV11-2 and J is TRBJ1-1, with D possibly TRBD1 on 6 matching bases. Germline CDR1 reads SGHAT; CDR2 reads FQNNGV. Trimming took 5 bases from V and 1 from J, leaving 26 bases between them. The CDR3 spans 19 residues. The CDR3: CASSPARGGGSWGNTEAFF. The CDR3 region has the DNA TGTGCCAGCAGCCCAGCCCGGGGAGGGGGAAGTTGGGGGAACACTGAAGCTTTCTTT.

The rearrangement uses TRBV27 and TRBJ2-3; 12 nucleotides agree with TRBD2. The germline gives CDR1 MNHEY, CDR2 SMNVEV (reference sequence). The length of the CDR3 is 17 residues. The V gene end was trimmed by 5 bases and the J gene end by 6 bases; junction bases not matched to a gene: 12. CDR3 sequence: CASSPNQLAGGPDTQYF. Written as DNA, the CDR3 is TGTGCCAGCAGTCCAAATCAACTAGCGGGGGGTCCGGATACGCAGTATTTT.

This chain joins TRBV6-5 and TRBJ2-7; D possibly corresponds to TRBD1 (6 bases). Germline V gives CDR1 MNHEY, CDR2 SVGAGI. The CDR3 is made up of 12 amino acids. Trimming stripped 8 bases from V and 2 bases from J, with 10 bases between. The CDR3 loop reads CASSDRTYEQYF. The CDR3, as DNA: TGTGCCAGCTCCGACAGGACCTACGAGCAGTACTTC.

The rearrangement uses TRBV4-1 and TRBJ1-2, with D possibly being TRBD1 (5 bases). The V gene's germline CDR1 is MGHRA and CDR2 YSYEKL. Trimming shortened V by 3 bases and J by 4 bases, and 12 bases separated the two germline ends. The CDR3 has 14 amino acids. The CDR3 loop reads CASSQLGTGYGYTF. The DNA of the CDR3 is TGCGCCAGCAGCCAGCTTGGGACCGGCTATGGCTACACCTTC.

The genes are TRBV15 and TRBJ2-6, with D perhaps TRBD1 (5 bases). V was shortened by 3 bases and J by 0 bases, with 15 bases between the two germline ends. The CDR3 totals 18 residues. Germline loops: CDR1 LNHNV, CDR2 YYDKDF (reference sequence). For the CDR3, the DNA is TGTGCCACCAGCAGCGGAATGACAGATCTCTCTGGGGCCAACGTCCTGACTTTC. As protein: CATSSGMTDLSGANVLTF.

The J gene is TRBJ2-2, the V gene TRBV27; D gene uncertain. This CDR3 region has 14 residues. Germline V CDR1 and CDR2: MNHEY, SMNVEV (reference sequence). Trimming stripped 3 bases from V and 2 bases from J, with 7 bases between. CDR3 sequence: CASSFRRNTGELFF. The CDR3 DNA reads as TGTGCCAGCAGTTTTCGGCGCAACACCGGGGAGCTGTTTTTT.

The chain uses TRBV4-1 and TRBJ2-3; D assignment may be TRBD1 or TRBD2 (5 bases each). V was shortened by 11 bases and J by 4 bases, with 16 bases between the two germline ends. Germline loops: CDR1 MGHRA, CDR2 YSYEKL. There are 13 residues in the CDR3. CDR3 DNA: TGCGCCGGGGCGAGGGGCCCGGCAGATACGCAGTATTTT. This translates into CAGARGPADTQYF.

For the CDR3, the DNA is TGTGCCAGCAGTGCCCCCTCCGGGAGAAGGTACAATGAGCAGTTCTTC. Translation gives CASSAPSGRRYNEQFF. This chain uses TRBV25-1 with TRBJ2-1; possible D gene TRBD2, 6 bases. The V gene lost 4 bases and the J gene lost 4 bases, with 17 bases spanning the gap. The germline gives CDR1 MGHDK, CDR2 SYGVNS. The CDR3 loop spans 16 amino acids.

This clone occurred a few times. The chain links TRBV27 to TRBJ1-2; 7 bases match TRBD1. The CDR3 extends over 12 amino acids. Unmatched junction bases numbered 4, after V lost 8 bases and J lost 4 bases. Germline values: CDR1 MNHEY, CDR2 SMNVEV (reference sequence). The CDR3 protein is CASGTAVYGYTF. The CDR3 DNA is TGTGCCAGCGGGACAGCAGTCTATGGCTACACCTTC.

The chain combines TRBV19 with TRBJ2-2; D is possibly TRBD1 (6 bases). The CDR3 spans 15 residues. Trimming shortened V by 1 base and J by 1 base, and 7 bases separated the two germline ends. Germline loops: CDR1 LNHDA, CDR2 SQIVND (reference sequence). The CDR3 coding sequence is TGTGCCAGTAGTATAGGAGGGGGGAACACCGGGGAGCTGTTTTTT. Protein product: CASSIGGGNTGELFF.

The rearrangement joins TRBV5-1 to TRBJ2-6; 9 positions agree with TRBD1. The CDR3 is 16 residues long. Losses at the gene ends were 3 bases for V and 4 bases for J; bases not matched to a gene: 5. The germline CDR1 and CDR2 sequences are SGHRS and YFSETQ. The CDR3 DNA sequence: TGCGCCAGCAGCTCCCGGACAGGGGACGGGGCCAACGTCCTGACTTTC. Translated: CASSSRTGDGANVLTF.

This sequence joins TRBV19 and TRBJ2-6, with D maybe TRBD1 (6 bases). The CDR3 sequence is 15 residues long. The V gene's germline CDR1 is LNHDA and CDR2 SQIVND (reference sequence). Trimming cost V 5 bases and J 2 bases, with 10 bases left between them. The CDR3 DNA sequence: TGTGCCAGTAGTCCCACAGGGACTGGGGCCAACGTCCTGACTTTC. Protein: CASSPTGTGANVLTF.

The CDR3 DNA sequence: TGCGCCAGCAGCTTGGGGGGGCAGAGGCACACCGGGGAGCTGTTTTTT. Encoded protein: CASSLGGQRHTGELFF. This chain links TRBV5-1 with TRBJ2-2; possible D gene TRBD1, 6 bases. Trimming pared 0 bases from V and 3 bases from J, leaving 12 bases between. CDR1 SGHRS and CDR2 YFSETQ come from the germline V gene. This CDR3 contains 16 residues. Supplemented by reference TRBV5-1 and TRBJ2-2, the full variable domain reads KAGVTQTPRYLIKTRGQQVTLSCSPISGHRSVSWYQQTPGQGLQFLFEYFSETQRNKGNFPGRFSGRQFSNSRSEMNVSTLELGDSALYLCASSLGGQRHTGELFFGEGSRLTVL.

The CDR3 spells CASSGPPHNSYNEQFF. DNA for the CDR3: TGCGCCAGCAGTGGGCCTCCTCATAACTCCTACAATGAGCAGTTCTTC. The gene calls are TRBV10-1 and TRBJ2-1; D not resolved. Trimming removed 4 bases from V and 0 bases from J, with 13 bases in between. Per the germline V gene, CDR1 is WNHNN and CDR2 is SYGVQD (reference sequence). The CDR3 has 16 residues.

Concerning this clone itself: The same CDR3 arises from other DNA sequences in this sample as well. The chain carries TRBV19 and TRBJ2-7; D not resolved. The germline V and J ends were trimmed by 5 bases and 0 bases, with 14 bases remaining between them. This CDR3 comprises 15 residues. Germline loops: CDR1 LNHDA, CDR2 SQIVND (reference sequence). The CDR3 loop is CASSGQKTTSYEQYF. The CDR3 bases are TGTGCCAGTAGTGGGCAGAAAACAACCTCCTACGAGCAGTACTTC.

The chain links TRBV10-1 to TRBJ2-2, with D perhaps matching TRBD2 (6 bases). V dropped 7 bases and J dropped 3 bases, with 12 bases sitting between them. Germline V CDR1 and CDR2: WNHNN, SYGVQD (reference sequence). The CDR3 is 14 amino acids. CDR3: CASTGGPYTGELFF. CDR3 DNA: TGCGCCAGCACCGGAGGGCCGTACACCGGGGAGCTGTTTTTT.

The chain combines TRBV11-2 with TRBJ2-2, with 8 bases matching TRBD1. The CDR3 runs 15 residues. Per the germline V gene, CDR1 is SGHAT and CDR2 is FQNNGV. J was trimmed by 0 bases and V by 5 bases; bases with no gene match: 2. CDR3 DNA sequence: TGTGCCAGCAGCACGACAGGGGCGAACACCGGGGAGCTGTTTTTT. It codes for CASSTTGANTGELFF. The full variable domain, with the rest looked up from reference TRBV11-2 and TRBJ2-2, is EAGVAQSPRYKIIEKRQSVAFWCNPISGHATLYWYQQILGQGPKLLIQFQNNGVVDDSQLPKDRFSAERLKGVDSTLKIQPAKLEDSAVYLCASSTTGANTGELFFGEGSRLTVL.

The chain is built from TRBV5-1 and TRBJ1-2; D is uncertain. V lost 4 bases and J 4 bases, leaving 11 bases between the germline ends. CDR3 size: 13 residues. The V gene's germline CDR1 is SGHRS and CDR2 YFSETQ. The CDR3 bases are TGCGCCAGCAGCGACGACGGACGCTATGGCTACACCTTC. Translation gives CASSDDGRYGYTF. The variable domain in full, completed from reference TRBV5-1 and TRBJ1-2, reads KAGVTQTPRYLIKTRGQQVTLSCSPISGHRSVSWYQQTPGQGLQFLFEYFSETQRNKGNFPGRFSGRQFSNSRSEMNVSTLELGDSALYLCASSDDGRYGYTFGSGTRLTVV.

CDR3 loop: CASMASTDTQYF. The CDR3 nucleotides read TGCGCCAGCATGGCCAGCACAGATACGCAGTATTTT. J is TRBJ2-3 and V is TRBV10-2; no firm D call. CDR1 WSHSY and CDR2 SAAADI come from the germline V gene. Between the trimmed V and J ends, which lost 7 bases and 0 bases, there was a span of 5 bases. The CDR3 has 12 amino acids.

This chain connects TRBV6-4 to TRBJ2-1; 14 bases are shared with TRBD2. The CDR3 is made up of 16 amino acids. With 6 bases clipped from V and 0 bases from J, the junction kept 1 base outside the gene matches. Per the germline V gene, CDR1 is MRHNA and CDR2 is SNTAGT. The CDR3 reads CASSGTSGSSYNEQFF. In DNA, the CDR3 is TGTGCCAGCAGCGGGACTAGCGGGAGCTCCTACAATGAGCAGTTCTTC.

This rearrangement joins TRBV9 to TRBJ1-1, with unresolved D. The CDR3 extends over 13 amino acids. Between the trimmed V and J ends, which lost 3 bases and 1 base, there was a span of 7 bases. The germline V gene encodes CDR1 SGDLS and CDR2 YYNGEE. The CDR3 reads CASSAAGNTEAFF. The CDR3 nucleotides read TGTGCCAGCAGCGCTGCAGGGAACACTGAAGCTTTCTTT.